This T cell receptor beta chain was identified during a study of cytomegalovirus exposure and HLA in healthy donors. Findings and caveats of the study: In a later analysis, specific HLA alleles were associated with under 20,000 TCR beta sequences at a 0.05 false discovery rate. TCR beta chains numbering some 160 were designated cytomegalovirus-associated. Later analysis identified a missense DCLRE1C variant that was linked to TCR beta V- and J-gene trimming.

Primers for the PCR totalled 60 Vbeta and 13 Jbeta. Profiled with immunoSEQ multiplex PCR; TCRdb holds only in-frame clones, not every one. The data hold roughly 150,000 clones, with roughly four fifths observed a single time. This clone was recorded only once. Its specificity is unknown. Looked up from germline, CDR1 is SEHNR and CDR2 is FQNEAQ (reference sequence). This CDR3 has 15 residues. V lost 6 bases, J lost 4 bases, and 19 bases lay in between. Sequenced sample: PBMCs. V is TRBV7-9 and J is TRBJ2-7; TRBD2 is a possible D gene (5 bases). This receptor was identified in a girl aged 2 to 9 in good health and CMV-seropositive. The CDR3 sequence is CASSFRRTGAYEQYF. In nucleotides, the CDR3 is TGTGCCAGCAGTTTTCGGAGGACTGGAGCTTACGAGCAGTACTTC.